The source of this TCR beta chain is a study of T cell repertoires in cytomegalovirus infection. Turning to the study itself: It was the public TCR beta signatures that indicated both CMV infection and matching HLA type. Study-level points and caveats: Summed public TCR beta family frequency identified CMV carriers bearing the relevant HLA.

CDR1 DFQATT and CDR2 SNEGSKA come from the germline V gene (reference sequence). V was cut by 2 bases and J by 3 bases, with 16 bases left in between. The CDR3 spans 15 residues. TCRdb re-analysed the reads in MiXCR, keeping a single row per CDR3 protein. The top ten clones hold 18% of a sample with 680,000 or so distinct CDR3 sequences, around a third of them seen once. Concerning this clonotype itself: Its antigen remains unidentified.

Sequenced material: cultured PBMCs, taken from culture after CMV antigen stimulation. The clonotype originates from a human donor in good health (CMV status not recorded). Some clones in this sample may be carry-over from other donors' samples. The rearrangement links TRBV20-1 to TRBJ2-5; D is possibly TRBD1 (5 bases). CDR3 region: CSARPRDRGKETQYF. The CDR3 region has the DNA TGCAGTGCTAGACCCCGAGACAGAGGAAAAGAGACCCAGTACTTC.